The 6 T cell receptor beta chains listed next were all sequenced from one sample in a study of OX40 agonist ivuxolimab in advanced cancers. The table came from immunoSEQ multiplex PCR; TCRdb's copy has only in-frame clones and leaves some out. The table has 70,000 to 95,000 clones, approximately 86% seen once; the top ten hold about 4%. The sample was CD4+ or CD8+ T cells sorted from blood, taken in a trial of the OX40 agonist ivuxolimab. These receptors were taken from an adult with an advanced solid tumor such as melanoma, head and neck, liver or kidney cancer.

The CDR3 here is CASSPRTSGSVGEQFF. For the CDR3, the DNA is TGTGCCAGCAGTCCCCGGACTAGCGGGAGTGTAGGTGAGCAGTTCTTC. The chain recombines TRBV27 with TRBJ2-1; 13 nucleotides align to TRBD2. The germline V gene encodes CDR1 MNHEY and CDR2 SMNVEV (reference sequence). J gave up 9 bases and V 5 bases, and 10 bases lay outside the gene matches. The CDR3 has 16 amino acids.

The chain joins TRBV4-1 to TRBJ2-5; maybe TRBD2 (5 bases). This CDR3 has 15 amino acids. Trimming stripped 1 base from V and 2 bases from J, with 11 bases between. The V gene's germline CDR1 is MGHRA and CDR2 YSYEKL. In DNA, the CDR3 is TGCGCCAGCAGCCAAGCCTCCGGCGGGCAAGAGACCCAGTACTTC. It yields the protein CASSQASGGQETQYF.

J is TRBJ2-7 and V is TRBV6-5; D may be TRBD1 (5 bases). There are 13 residues in the CDR3. Germline V gene lookup returns CDR1 MNHEY and CDR2 SVGAGI. The V end lost 5 bases, the J end lost 0 bases, and 8 bases lay between the germline ends. Here the CDR3 DNA reads TGTGCCAGCAGTGACAGTCCCTCCTACGAGCAGTACTTC. It is translated as CASSDSPSYEQYF.

V is TRBV18 and J is TRBJ2-1; TRBD1 aligns across 7 bases. In germline, CDR1 is KGHSH, CDR2 LQKENI. After removal of 1 base from V and 7 bases from J, the junction contained 4 bases not matched to a gene. This CDR3 contains 14 residues. CDR3 nucleotide sequence: TGTGCCAGCTCACCACTCGGGACAGAAAATGAGCAGTTCTTC. The encoded protein is CASSPLGTENEQFF. Drawing the rest from reference TRBV18 and TRBJ2-1, the complete variable domain is NAGVMQNPRHLVRRRGQEARLRCSPMKGHSHVYWYRQLPEEGLKFMVYLQKENIIDESGMPKERFSAEFPKEGPSILRIQQVVRGDSAAYFCASSPLGTENEQFFGPGTRLTVL.

The V gene is TRBV2, the J gene TRBJ2-2; 8 nucleotides match TRBD2. Germline trimming cut 8 bases from V and 8 bases from J; bases unmatched to any gene: 13. This CDR3 is built from 15 residues. Germline V gives CDR1 SNHLY, CDR2 FYNNEI. CDR3 sequence: CASRRGTRRAGELFF. The CDR3 nucleotides read TGTGCCAGCCGGAGGGGGACTAGGAGGGCTGGGGAGCTGTTTTTT. Based on the CDR3 plus reference TRBV2 and TRBJ2-2, the full variable domain is EPEVTQTPSHQVTQMGQEVILRCVPISNHLYFYWYRQILGQKVEFLVSFYNNEISEKSEIFDDQFSVERPDGSNFTLKIRSTKLEDSAMYFCASRRGTRRAGELFFGEGSRLTVL.

The chain uses TRBV19 and TRBJ2-7, with no clear D. The germline V gene encodes CDR1 LNHDA and CDR2 SQIVND (reference sequence). This CDR3 comprises 13 residues. V lost 1 base to trimming and J lost 4 bases, with 8 bases between them. CDR3 loop: CASSIGFGYEQYF. The CDR3 nucleotides read TGTGCCAGTAGTATAGGTTTCGGATACGAGCAGTACTTC. The variable domain in full, completed from reference TRBV19 and TRBJ2-7, reads DGGITQSPKYLFRKEGQNVTLSCEQNLNHDAMYWYRQDPGQGLRLIYYSQIVNDFQKGDIAEGYSVSREKKESFPLTVTSAQKNPTAFYLCASSIGFGYEQYFGPGTRLTVT.